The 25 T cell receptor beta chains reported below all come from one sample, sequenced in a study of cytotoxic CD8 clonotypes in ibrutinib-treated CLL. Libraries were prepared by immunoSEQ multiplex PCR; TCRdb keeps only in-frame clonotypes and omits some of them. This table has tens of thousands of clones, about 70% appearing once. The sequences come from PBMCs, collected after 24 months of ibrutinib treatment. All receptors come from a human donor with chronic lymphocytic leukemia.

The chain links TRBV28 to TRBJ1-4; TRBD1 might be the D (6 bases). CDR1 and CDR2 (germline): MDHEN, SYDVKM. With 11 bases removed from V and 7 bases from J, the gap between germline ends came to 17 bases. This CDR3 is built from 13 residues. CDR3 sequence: CAGGGASSEKLFF. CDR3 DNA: TGTGCCGGAGGGGGGGCGAGCAGTGAAAAACTGTTTTTT. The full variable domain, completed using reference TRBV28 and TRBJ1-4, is DVKVTQSSRYLVKRTGEKVFLECVQDMDHENMFWYRQDPGLGLRLIYFSYDVKMKEKGDIPEGYSVSREKKERFSLILESASTNQTSMYLCAGGGASSEKLFFGSGTQLSVL.

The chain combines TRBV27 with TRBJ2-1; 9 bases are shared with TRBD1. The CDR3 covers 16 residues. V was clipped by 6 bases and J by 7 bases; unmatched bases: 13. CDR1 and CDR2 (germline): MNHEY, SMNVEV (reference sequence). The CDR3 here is CASSLRGDRAGNEQFF. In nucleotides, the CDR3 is TGTGCCAGCAGCCTCCGAGGGGACAGGGCAGGGAATGAGCAGTTCTTC.

The CDR3 DNA reads TGTGCCAGCAGCTCGGGACTAGCGGGGATTCAAGAGACCCAGTACTTC. It codes for CASSSGLAGIQETQYF. The V call is TRBV7-9, the J call TRBJ2-5, with 13 bases matching TRBD2. The junction had 4 bases not matched to a gene; V was cut back by 4 bases and J by 2 bases. This CDR3 contains 16 residues. Germline V gene data show CDR1 as SEHNR and CDR2 as FQNEAQ (reference sequence).

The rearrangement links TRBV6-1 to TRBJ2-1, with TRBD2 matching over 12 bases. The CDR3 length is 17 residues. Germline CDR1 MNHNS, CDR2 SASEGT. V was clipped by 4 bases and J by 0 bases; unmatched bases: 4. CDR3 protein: CASSVPTSGGSYNEQFF. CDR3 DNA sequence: TGTGCCAGCAGTGTCCCGACTAGCGGGGGCTCCTACAATGAGCAGTTCTTC.

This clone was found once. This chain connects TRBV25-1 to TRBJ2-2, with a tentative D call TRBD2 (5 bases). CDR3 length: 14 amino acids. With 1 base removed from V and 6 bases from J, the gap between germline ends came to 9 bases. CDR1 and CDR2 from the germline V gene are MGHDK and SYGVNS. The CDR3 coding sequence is TGTGCCAGCAGTGAATTTCCGGGATCCGGGGAGCTGTTTTTT. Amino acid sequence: CASSEFPGSGELFF. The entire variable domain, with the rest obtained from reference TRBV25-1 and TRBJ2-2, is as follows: EADIYQTPRYLVIGTGKKITLECSQTMGHDKMYWYQQDPGMELHLIHYSYGVNSTEKGDLSSESTVSRIRTEHFPLTLESARPSHTSQYLCASSEFPGSGELFFGEGSRLTVL.

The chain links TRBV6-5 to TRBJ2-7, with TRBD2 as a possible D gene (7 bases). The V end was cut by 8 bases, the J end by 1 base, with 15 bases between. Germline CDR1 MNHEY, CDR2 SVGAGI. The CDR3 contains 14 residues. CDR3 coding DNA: TGTGCCAGCGGGCGGGGGCAGCCATCCTACGAGCAGTACTTC. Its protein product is CASGRGQPSYEQYF.

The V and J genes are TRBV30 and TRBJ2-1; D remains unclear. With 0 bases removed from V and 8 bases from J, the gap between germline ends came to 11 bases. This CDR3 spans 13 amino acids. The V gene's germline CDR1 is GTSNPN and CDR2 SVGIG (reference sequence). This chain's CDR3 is CAWSVSLKDEQFF. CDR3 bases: TGTGCCTGGAGTGTATCGCTGAAGGATGAGCAGTTCTTC.

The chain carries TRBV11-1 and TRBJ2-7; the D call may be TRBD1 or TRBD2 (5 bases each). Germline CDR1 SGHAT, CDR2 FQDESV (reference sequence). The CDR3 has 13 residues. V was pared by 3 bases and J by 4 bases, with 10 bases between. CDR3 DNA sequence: TGTGCCAGCAGCTTGGGGGATCGGTACGAGCAGTACTTC. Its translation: CASSLGDRYEQYF.

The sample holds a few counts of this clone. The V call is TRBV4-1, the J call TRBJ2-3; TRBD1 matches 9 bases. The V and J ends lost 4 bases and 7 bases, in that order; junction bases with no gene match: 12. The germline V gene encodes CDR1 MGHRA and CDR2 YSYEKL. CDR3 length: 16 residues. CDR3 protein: CASSLPRTGESYTQYF. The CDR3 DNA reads TGCGCCAGCAGCCTCCCCCGGACAGGGGAGTCTTATACGCAGTATTTT.

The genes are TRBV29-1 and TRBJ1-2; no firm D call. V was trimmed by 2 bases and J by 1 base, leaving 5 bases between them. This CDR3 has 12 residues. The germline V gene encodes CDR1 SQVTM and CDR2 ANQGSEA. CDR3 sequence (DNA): TGCAGCGTTGAAATGGATAACTATGGCTACACCTTC. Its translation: CSVEMDNYGYTF.

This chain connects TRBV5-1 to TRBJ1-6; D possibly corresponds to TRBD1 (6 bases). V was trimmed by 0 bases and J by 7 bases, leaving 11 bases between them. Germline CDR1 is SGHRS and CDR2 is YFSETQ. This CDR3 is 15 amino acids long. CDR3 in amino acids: CASSLGTGSNSPLHF. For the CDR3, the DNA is TGCGCCAGCAGCTTGGGTACAGGGTCGAATTCACCCCTCCACTTT.

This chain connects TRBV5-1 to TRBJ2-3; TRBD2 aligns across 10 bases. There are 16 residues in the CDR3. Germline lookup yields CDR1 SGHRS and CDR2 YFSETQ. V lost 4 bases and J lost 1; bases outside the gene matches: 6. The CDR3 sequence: CASSPGTSVGTDTQYF. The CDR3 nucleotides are TGCGCCAGCAGCCCCGGGACTAGCGTGGGCACAGATACGCAGTATTTT.

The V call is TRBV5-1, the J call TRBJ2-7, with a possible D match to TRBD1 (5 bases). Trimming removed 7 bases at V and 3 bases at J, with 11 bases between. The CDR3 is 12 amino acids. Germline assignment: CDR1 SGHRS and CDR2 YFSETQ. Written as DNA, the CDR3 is TGCGCCAGCGGGGCCTACGGCTACGAGCAGTACTTC. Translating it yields CASGAYGYEQYF.

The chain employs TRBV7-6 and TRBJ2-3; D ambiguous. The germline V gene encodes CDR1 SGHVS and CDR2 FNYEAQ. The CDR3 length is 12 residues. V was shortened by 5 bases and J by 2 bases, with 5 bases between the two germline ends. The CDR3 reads CASSPTTDTQYF. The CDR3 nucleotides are TGTGCCAGCAGCCCCACCACAGATACGCAGTATTTT.

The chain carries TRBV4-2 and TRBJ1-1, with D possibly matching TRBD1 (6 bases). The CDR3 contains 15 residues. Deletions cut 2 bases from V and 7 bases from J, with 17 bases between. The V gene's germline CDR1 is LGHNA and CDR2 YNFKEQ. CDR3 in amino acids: CASSQISTGRDEAFF. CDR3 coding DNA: TGTGCCAGCAGCCAAATATCCACAGGGAGGGATGAAGCTTTCTTT.

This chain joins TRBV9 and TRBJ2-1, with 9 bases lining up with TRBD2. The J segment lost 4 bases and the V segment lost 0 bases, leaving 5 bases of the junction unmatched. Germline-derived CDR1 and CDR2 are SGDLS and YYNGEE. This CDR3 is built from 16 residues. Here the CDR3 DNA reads TGTGCCAGCAGCGTAGCTTTGCGGGGGGGTTACAATGAGCAGTTCTTC. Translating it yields CASSVALRGGYNEQFF.

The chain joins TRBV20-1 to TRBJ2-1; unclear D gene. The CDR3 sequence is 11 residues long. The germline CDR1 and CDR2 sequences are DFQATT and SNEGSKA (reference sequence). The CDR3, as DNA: TGCAGCGGGCAGCTTGGGGATGAGCAGTTCTTC. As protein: CSGQLGDEQFF.

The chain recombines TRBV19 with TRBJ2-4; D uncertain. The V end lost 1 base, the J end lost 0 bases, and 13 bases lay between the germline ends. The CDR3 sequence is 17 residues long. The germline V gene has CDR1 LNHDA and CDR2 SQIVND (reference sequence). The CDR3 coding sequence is TGTGCCAGTAGTATAGTGAGCGATCTTCTAGCCAAAAACATTCAGTACTTC. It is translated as CASSIVSDLLAKNIQYF.

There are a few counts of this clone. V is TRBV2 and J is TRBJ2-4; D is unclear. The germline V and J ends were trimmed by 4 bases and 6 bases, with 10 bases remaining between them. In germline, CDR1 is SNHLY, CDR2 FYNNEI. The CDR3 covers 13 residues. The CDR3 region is CASSGTRLNIQYF. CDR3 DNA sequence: TGTGCCAGCAGTGGAACGAGGTTAAACATTCAGTACTTC.

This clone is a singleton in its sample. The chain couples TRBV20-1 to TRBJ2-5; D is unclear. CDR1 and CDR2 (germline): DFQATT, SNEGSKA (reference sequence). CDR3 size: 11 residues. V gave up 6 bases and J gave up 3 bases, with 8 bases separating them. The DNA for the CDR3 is TGCAGTGCCACCAGGAAAGAGACCCAGTACTTC. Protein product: CSATRKETQYF.

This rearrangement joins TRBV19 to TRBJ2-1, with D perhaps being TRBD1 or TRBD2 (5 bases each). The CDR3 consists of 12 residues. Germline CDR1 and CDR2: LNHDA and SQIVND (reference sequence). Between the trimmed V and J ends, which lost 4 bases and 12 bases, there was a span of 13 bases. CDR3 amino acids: CASSTPGAVQFF. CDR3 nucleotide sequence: TGTGCCAGTAGTACGCCCGGGGCGGTGCAGTTCTTC.

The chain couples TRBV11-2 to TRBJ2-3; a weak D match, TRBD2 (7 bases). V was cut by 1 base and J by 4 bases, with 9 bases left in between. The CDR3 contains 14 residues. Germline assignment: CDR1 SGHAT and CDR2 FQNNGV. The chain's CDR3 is CASSLGGGPDTQYF. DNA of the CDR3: TGTGCCAGCAGCTTAGGGGGGGGCCCAGATACGCAGTATTTT.

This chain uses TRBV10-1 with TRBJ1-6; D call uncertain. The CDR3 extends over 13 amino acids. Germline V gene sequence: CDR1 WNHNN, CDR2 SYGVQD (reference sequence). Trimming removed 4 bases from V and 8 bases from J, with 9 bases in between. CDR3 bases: TGCGCCAGCAGTGTCCGGTCCGATTCACCCCTCCACTTT. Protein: CASSVRSDSPLHF.

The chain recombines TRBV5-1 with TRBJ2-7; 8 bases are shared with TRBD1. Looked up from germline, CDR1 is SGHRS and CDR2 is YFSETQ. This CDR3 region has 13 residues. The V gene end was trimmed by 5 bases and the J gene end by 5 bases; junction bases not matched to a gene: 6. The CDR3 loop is CASSRDRSHEQYF. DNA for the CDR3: TGCGCCAGCAGTAGGGACAGGAGTCACGAGCAGTACTTC.

CDR3 nucleotides: TGCAGTGCTAGGGTTTATCGTGAGCAGTACTTC. It codes for CSARVYREQYF. V usage is TRBV20-1 and J usage is TRBJ2-7; D is undetermined. Germline CDR1 DFQATT, CDR2 SNEGSKA (reference sequence). V was shortened by 3 bases and J by 7 bases, with 10 bases between the two germline ends. There are 11 residues in the CDR3.